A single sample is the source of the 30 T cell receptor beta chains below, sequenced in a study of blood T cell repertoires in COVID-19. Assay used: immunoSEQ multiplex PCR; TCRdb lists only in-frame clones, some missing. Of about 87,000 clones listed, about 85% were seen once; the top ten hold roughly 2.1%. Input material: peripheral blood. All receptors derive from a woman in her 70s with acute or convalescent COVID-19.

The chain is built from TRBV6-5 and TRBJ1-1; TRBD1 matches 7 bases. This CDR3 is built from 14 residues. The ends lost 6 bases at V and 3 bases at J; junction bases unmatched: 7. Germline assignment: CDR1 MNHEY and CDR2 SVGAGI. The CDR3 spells CASRLSDRDTEAFF. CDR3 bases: TGTGCCAGCAGGCTAAGCGACAGGGACACTGAAGCTTTCTTT.

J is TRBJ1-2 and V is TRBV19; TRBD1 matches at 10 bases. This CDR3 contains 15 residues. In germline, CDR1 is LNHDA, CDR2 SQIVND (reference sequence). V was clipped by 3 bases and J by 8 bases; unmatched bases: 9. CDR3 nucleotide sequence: TGTGCCAGTAGTATTGGGACAGGGGCCGTTGGAGGCTACACCTTC. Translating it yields CASSIGTGAVGGYTF.

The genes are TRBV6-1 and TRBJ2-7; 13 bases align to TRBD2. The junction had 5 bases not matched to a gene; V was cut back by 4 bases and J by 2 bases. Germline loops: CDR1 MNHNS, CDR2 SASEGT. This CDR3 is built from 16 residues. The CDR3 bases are TGTGCCAGCAGTGGGTACGGACTAGCGGGGGCCTACGAGCAGTACTTC. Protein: CASSGYGLAGAYEQYF.

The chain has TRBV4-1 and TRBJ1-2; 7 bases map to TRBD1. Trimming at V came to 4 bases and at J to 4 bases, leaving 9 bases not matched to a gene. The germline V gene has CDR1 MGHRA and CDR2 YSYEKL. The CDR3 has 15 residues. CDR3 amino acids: CASSLRSPGGYGYTF. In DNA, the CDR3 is TGCGCCAGCAGCCTACGTTCCCCAGGGGGCTATGGCTACACCTTC.

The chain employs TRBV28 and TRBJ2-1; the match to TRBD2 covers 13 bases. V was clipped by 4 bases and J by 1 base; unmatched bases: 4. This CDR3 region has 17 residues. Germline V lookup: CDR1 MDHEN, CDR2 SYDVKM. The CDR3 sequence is CASSSGLAGISYNEQFF. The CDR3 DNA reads TGTGCCAGCAGTTCGGGACTAGCGGGGATATCCTACAATGAGCAGTTCTTC.

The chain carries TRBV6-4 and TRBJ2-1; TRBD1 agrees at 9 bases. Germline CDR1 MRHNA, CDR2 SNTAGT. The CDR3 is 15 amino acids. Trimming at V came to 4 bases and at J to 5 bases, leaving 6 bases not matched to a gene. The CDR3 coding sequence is TGTGCCAGCAGTGCCGGGACAGGGAACGACAATGAGCAGTTCTTC. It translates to CASSAGTGNDNEQFF.

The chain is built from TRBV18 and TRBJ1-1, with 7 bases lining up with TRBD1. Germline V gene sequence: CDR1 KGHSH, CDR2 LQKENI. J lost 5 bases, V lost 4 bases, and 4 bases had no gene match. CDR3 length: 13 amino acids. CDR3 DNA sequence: TGTGCCAGCTCACGACAGGGCGGAACTGAAGCTTTCTTT. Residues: CASSRQGGTEAFF.

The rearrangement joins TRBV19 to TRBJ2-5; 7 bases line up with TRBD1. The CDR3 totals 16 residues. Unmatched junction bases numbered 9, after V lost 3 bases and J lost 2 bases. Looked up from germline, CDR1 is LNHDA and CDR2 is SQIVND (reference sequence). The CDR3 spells CASSIQGTAIQETQYF. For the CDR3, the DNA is TGTGCCAGTAGTATTCAGGGGACAGCGATACAAGAGACCCAGTACTTC. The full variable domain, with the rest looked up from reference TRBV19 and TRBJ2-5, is DGGITQSPKYLFRKEGQNVTLSCEQNLNHDAMYWYRQDPGQGLRLIYYSQIVNDFQKGDIAEGYSVSREKKESFPLTVTSAQKNPTAFYLCASSIQGTAIQETQYFGPGTRLLVL.

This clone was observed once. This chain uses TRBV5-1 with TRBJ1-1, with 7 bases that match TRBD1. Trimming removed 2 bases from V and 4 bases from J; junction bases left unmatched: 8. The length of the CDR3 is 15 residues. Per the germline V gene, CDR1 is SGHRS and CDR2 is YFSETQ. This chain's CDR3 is CASSFTGVVSTEAFF. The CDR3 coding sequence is TGCGCCAGCAGCTTTACAGGGGTCGTAAGCACTGAAGCTTTCTTT.

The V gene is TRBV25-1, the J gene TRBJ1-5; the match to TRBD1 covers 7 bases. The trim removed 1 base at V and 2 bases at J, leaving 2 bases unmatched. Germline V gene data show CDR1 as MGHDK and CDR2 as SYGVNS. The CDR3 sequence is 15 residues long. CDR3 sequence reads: CASSELGQGNQPQHF. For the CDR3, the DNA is TGTGCCAGCAGTGAATTAGGACAGGGCAATCAGCCCCAGCATTTT. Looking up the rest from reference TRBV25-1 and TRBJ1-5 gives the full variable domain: EADIYQTPRYLVIGTGKKITLECSQTMGHDKMYWYQQDPGMELHLIHYSYGVNSTEKGDLSSESTVSRIRTEHFPLTLESARPSHTSQYLCASSELGQGNQPQHFGDGTRLSIL.

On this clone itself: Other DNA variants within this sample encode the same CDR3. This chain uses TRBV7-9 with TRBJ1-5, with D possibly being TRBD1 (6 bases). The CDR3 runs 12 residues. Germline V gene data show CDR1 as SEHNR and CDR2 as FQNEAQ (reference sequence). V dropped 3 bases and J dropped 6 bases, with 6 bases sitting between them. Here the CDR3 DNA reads TGTGCCAGCAGCTTGGACAGTCAGCCCCAGCATTTT. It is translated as CASSLDSQPQHF.

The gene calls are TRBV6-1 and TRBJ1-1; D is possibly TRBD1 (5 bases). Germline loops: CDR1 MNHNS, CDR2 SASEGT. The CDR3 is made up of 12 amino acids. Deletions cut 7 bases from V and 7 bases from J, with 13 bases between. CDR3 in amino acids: CASTQGADEAFF. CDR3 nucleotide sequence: TGTGCCAGCACCCAAGGGGCGGATGAAGCTTTCTTT.

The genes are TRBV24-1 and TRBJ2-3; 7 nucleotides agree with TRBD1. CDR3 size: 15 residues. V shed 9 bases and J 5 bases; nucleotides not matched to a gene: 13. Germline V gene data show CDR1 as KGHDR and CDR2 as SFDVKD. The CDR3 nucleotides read TGTGCCACCGGTCTTAGGGGGCTAGGAGTAGATACGCAGTATTTT. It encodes CATGLRGLGVDTQYF.

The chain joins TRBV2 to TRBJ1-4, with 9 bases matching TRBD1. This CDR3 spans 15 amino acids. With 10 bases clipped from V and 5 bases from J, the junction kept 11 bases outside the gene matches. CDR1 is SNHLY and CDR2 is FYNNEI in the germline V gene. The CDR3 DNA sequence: TGTGCCACCCCAAGCTCCGGACAGGGGAATGAAAAACTGTTTTTT. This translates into CATPSSGQGNEKLFF.

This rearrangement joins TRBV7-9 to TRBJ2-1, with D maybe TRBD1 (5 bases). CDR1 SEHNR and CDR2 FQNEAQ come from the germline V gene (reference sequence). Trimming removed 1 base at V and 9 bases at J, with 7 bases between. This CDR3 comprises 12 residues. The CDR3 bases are TGTGCCAGCAGCTTAGAAGGGGTTGAGCAGTTCTTC. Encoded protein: CASSLEGVEQFF.

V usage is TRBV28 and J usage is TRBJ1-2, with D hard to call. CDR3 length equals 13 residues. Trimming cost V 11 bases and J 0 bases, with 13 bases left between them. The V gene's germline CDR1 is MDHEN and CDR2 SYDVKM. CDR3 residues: CASDGPANYGYTF. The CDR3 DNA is TGTGCCTCTGATGGGCCCGCTAACTATGGCTACACCTTC.

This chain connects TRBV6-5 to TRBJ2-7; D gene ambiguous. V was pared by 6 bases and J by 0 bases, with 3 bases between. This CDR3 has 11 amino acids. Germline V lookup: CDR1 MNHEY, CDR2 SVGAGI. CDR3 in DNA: TGTGCCAGCAGGAGCTCCTACGAGCAGTACTTC. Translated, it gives CASRSSYEQYF.

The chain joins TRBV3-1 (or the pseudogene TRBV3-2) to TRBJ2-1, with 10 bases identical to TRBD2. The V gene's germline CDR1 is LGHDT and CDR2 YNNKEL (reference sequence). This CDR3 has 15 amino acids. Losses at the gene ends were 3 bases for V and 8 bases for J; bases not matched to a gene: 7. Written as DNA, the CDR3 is TGTGCCAGCAGCCATCAGCGGGGGGGCAGGCATGAGCAGTTCTTC. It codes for CASSHQRGGRHEQFF.

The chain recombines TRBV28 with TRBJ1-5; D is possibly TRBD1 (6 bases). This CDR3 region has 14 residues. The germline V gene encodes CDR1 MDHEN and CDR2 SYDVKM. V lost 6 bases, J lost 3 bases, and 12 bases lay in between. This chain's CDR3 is CASRFNRDNQPQHF. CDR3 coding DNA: TGTGCCAGCAGATTCAACAGGGACAATCAGCCCCAGCATTTT.

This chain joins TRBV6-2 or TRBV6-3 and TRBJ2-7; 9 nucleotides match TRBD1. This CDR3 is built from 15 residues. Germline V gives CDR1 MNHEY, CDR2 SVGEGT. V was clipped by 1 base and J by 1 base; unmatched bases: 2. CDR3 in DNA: TGTGCCAGCAGTTACTTGGGACAGGGATCCTACGAGCAGTACTTC. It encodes CASSYLGQGSYEQYF.

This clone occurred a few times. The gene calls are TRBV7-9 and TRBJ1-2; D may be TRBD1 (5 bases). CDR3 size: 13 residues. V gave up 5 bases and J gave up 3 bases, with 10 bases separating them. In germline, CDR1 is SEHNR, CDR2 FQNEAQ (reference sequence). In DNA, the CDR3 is TGTGCCAGCAGCCTGACAGCAGACTATGGCTACACCTTC. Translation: CASSLTADYGYTF.

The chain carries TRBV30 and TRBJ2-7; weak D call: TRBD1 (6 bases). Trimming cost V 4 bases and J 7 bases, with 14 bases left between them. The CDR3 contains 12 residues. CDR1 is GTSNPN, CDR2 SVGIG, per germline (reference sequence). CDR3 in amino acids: CAWTQVRGEQYF. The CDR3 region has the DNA TGTGCCTGGACGCAGGTCAGGGGAGAGCAGTACTTC.

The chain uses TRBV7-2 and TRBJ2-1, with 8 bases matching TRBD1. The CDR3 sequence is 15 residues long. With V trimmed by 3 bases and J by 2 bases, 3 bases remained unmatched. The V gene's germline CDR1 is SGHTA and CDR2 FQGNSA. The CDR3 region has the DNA TGTGCCAGCAGCTTCAGGACAGGGACCTACAATGAGCAGTTCTTC. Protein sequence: CASSFRTGTYNEQFF. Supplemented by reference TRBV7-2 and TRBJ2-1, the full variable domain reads GAGVSQSPSNKVTEKGKDVELRCDPISGHTALYWYRQSLGQGLEFLIYFQGNSAPDKSGLPSDRFSAERTGGSVSTLTIQRTQQEDSAVYLCASSFRTGTYNEQFFGPGTRLTVL.

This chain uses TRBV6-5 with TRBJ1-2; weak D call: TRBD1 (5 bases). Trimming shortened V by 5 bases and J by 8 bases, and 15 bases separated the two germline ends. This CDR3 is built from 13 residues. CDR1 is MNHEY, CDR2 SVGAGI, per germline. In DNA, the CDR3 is TGTGCCAGCAGTACAGGATCCCGGAAGGGCTACACCTTC. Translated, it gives CASSTGSRKGYTF.

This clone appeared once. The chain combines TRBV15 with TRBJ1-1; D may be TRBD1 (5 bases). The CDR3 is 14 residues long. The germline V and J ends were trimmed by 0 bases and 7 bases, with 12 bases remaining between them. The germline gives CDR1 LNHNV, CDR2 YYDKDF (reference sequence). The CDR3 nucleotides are TGTGCCACCAGCAGAGATGGCGGGACGTTTGAAGCTTTCTTT. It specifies CATSRDGGTFEAFF.

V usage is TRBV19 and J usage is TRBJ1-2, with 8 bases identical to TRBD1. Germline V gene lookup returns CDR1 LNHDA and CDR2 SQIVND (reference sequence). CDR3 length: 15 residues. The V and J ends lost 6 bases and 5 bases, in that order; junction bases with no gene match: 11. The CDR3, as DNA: TGTGCCAGTAGGATCTCTGGGACAGGTCCTTATGGCTACACCTTC. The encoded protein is CASRISGTGPYGYTF.

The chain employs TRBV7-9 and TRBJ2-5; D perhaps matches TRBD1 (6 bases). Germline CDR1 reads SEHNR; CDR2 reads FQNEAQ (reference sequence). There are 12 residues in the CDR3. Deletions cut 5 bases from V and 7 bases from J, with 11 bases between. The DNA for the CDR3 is TGTGCCAGCAGCGTCCAGGGGTGGACCCAGTACTTC. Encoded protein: CASSVQGWTQYF.

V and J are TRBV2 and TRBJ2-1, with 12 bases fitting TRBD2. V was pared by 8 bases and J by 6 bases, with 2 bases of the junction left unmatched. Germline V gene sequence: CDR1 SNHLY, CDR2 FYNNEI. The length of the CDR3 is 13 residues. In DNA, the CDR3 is TGTGCCAGCCTAGCGGGGGGGTTCAATGAGCAGTTCTTC. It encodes CASLAGGFNEQFF.

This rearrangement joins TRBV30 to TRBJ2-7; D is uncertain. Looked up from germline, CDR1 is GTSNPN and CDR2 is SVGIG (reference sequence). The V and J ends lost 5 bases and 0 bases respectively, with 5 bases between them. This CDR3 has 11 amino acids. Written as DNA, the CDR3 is TGTGCCTGGGACACCTCCTACGAGCAGTACTTC. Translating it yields CAWDTSYEQYF.

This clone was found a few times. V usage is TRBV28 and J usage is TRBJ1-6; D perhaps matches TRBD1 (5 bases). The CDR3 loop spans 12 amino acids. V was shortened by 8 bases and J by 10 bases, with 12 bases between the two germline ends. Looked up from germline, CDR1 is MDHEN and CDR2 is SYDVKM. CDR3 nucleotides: TGTGCCAGCGGGAGGGGAGAATCACCCCTCCACTTT. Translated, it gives CASGRGESPLHF.